Listed below are T cell receptor beta chains from one sample, sequenced in a study of CD8 T cells in Susac syndrome. TCRdb ran MiXCR on the immunoSEQ multiplex PCR reads and lists one entry per CDR3 protein. Of 56,000 or so distinct CDR3 sequences in the sample, roughly 94% were seen once. The specimen sequenced was CD8+ T cells from PBMCs. These TCRs come from a human donor with Susac syndrome. Each CDR3 is given with its conserved first and last residue. The order of the fields is CDR3 length, clone size, V gene, D gene, J gene, CDR3 protein, CDR3 DNA. A D gene is named only where the DNA matches it firmly. Clone sizes are given selectively: once, few, many, or a class where the clone is expanded.

15	NA	TRBV7-6	TRBD2	TRBJ2-5	CASSLEAGESQTQYF	TGTGCCAGCAGCTTAGAAGCGGGGGAGTCCCAGACCCAGTACTTC
13	NA	TRBV20-1	TRBD2	TRBJ2-7	CSARVYRGGEQYF	TGCAGTGCTAGAGTATACCGGGGGGGCGAGCAGTACTTC
16	NA	TRBV27	TRBD1	TRBJ2-7	CASSLSAGDRAHEQYF	TGTGCCAGCAGTTTATCCGCCGGGGACAGGGCCCACGAGCAGTACTTC
14	NA	TRBV19	TRBD2	TRBJ2-3	CASSDGTNPDTQYF	TGTGCCAGTAGTGACGGGACTAACCCAGATACGCAGTATTTT
12	few	TRBV7-7	TRBD2	TRBJ2-7	CASSGDDWSAHF	TGTGCTAGCAGCGGGGACGACTGGAGCGCCCATTTC
13	NA	TRBV29-1	TRBD1	TRBJ2-1	CSVRTGEHNEQFF	TGCAGCGTTAGGACAGGGGAACACAATGAGCAGTTCTTC
13	NA	TRBV20-1	NA	TRBJ2-1	CSASEPSYNEQFF	TGCAGCGCTAGCGAACCATCCTACAATGAGCAGTTCTTC
14	NA	TRBV7-9	NA	TRBJ1-1	CASSFPQGLPEAFF	TGTGCCAGCAGCTTCCCCCAGGGTCTTCCTGAAGCTTTCTTT
13	NA	TRBV7-8	NA	TRBJ2-7	CASSLQLSYEQYF	TGTGCCAGCAGCTTACAGCTGAGCTACGAGCAGTACTTC
15	NA	TRBV5-1	NA	TRBJ1-5	CASSLGGGNNQPQHF	TGCGCCAGCAGCTTGGGAGGGGGGAACAATCAGCCCCAGCATTTT
14	NA	TRBV29-1	NA	TRBJ2-1	CSVESISSYNEQFF	TGCAGCGTTGAATCAATCTCTTCTTACAATGAGCAGTTCTTC
19	NA	TRBV13	NA	TRBJ1-2	CASSPQGQGPWGSTDGYTF	TGTGCCAGCAGCCCCCAAGGCCAGGGCCCATGGGGTTCTACGGATGGCTACACCTTC
20	NA	TRBV11-2	TRBD2	TRBJ2-3	CASSSHGGTSGGAPRDTQYF	TGTGCCAGCAGCTCCCACGGAGGGACTAGCGGGGGGGCCCCTAGGGATACGCAGTATTTT
13	NA	TRBV29-1	TRBD2	TRBJ2-3	CSVLAGGTDTQYF	TGCAGCGTTCTAGCGGGGGGCACAGATACGCAGTATTTT
12	once	TRBV2	NA	TRBJ1-1	CASSEGGREAFF	TGTGCCAGCAGTGAGGGCGGCAGAGAAGCTTTCTTT
14	NA	TRBV12-3/TRBV12-4	NA	TRBJ2-7	CASSLYGGGSEQYF	TGTGCCAGCAGTTTATATGGGGGTGGAAGCGAGCAGTACTTC
14	NA	TRBV9	TRBD2	TRBJ2-3	CASSVQTSADTQYF	TGTGCCAGCAGCGTACAGACTAGCGCAGATACGCAGTATTTT
9	NA	TRBV12-3/TRBV12-4	NA	TRBJ1-6	CATGSPLHF	TGTGCCACCGGGTCACCCCTCCACTTT
14	NA	TRBV13	NA	TRBJ2-7	CASSLGSIRYEQYF	TGTGCCAGCAGCCTGGGGTCGATACGCTACGAGCAGTACTTC
16	NA	TRBV29-1	NA	TRBJ2-5	CSVEDMGDNFKETQYF	TGCAGCGTTGAAGACATGGGGGACAATTTCAAGGAGACCCAGTACTTC
15	NA	TRBV11-2	NA	TRBJ2-7	CASSHAALDSYEQYF	TGTGCCAGCAGCCACGCGGCGCTGGACTCCTACGAGCAGTACTTC
14	NA	TRBV5-1	NA	TRBJ2-3	CASSLGPFADTQYF	TGCGCCAGCAGCTTAGGCCCATTTGCGGATACGCAGTATTTT
10	NA	TRBV29-1	NA	TRBJ2-1	CSVGDNEQFF	TGCAGCGTTGGTGACAATGAGCAGTTCTTC
17	NA	TRBV4-2	NA	TRBJ1-2	CASSQEPGAGGFYGYTF	TGTGCCAGCAGCCAAGAGCCCGGGGCAGGCGGGTTCTATGGCTACACCTTC
15	NA	TRBV9	NA	TRBJ2-1	CASTLRETVFNEQFF	TGTGCCAGCACACTTCGGGAGACTGTGTTCAATGAGCAGTTCTTC
12	NA	TRBV2	NA	TRBJ2-5	CASTVQQETQYF	TGTGCCAGCACGGTGCAGCAAGAGACCCAGTACTTC
16	NA	TRBV28	NA	TRBJ2-1	CASSFGGGFLYNEQFF	TGTGCCAGCAGTTTTGGGGGGGGCTTTCTCTACAATGAGCAGTTCTTC
13	NA	TRBV20-1	NA	TRBJ2-7	CSARSRGNYEQYF	TGCAGTGCTAGGTCAAGGGGGAACTACGAGCAGTACTTC
12	NA	TRBV5-6	NA	TRBJ1-1	CASSKQGTEAFF	TGTGCCAGCAGTAAACAGGGTACTGAAGCTTTCTTT
18	NA	TRBV4-1	TRBD2	TRBJ2-1	CASSQEFPGGAMFGEQFF	TGCGCCAGCAGCCAAGAATTTCCCGGGGGGGCAATGTTTGGGGAGCAGTTCTTC
14	NA	TRBV20-1	NA	TRBJ1-5	CSARDLWFNQPQHF	TGCAGTGCTAGAGATCTTTGGTTCAATCAGCCCCAGCATTTT
15	NA	TRBV20-1	TRBD2	TRBJ2-5	CSARPLGLAEETQYF	TGCAGTGCTAGACCCCTGGGACTAGCCGAGGAGACCCAGTACTTC
14	few	TRBV4-1	NA	TRBJ2-5	CASSQDQLQETQYF	TGCGCCAGCAGCCAAGATCAACTCCAAGAGACCCAGTACTTC
13	NA	TRBV29-1	TRBD1	TRBJ2-1	CSVDGQGVRNRFF	TGCAGCGTTGATGGACAGGGGGTCCGTAACAGGTTCTTC